This TCR beta chain was captured in a study of Ad26.COV2.S vaccination and SARS-CoV-2 variants. Only one count was recorded for this clone. The CDR3 consists of 16 residues. The junction had 8 bases not matched to a gene; V was cut back by 0 bases and J by 7 bases. The germline V gene encodes CDR1 MGHRA and CDR2 YSYEKL. Treatment denoted: approximately 18 received Ad26.COV2.S at low or high dose, single or two shots; five or six received placebo; per-sample allocation not given. Sampling was performed 63 days after the first vaccine or placebo injection. Its platform was an Ad26 vector, and its expressed antigen was Wuhan-strain SARS-CoV-2 spike. Libraries were prepared by immunoSEQ multiplex PCR; TCRdb keeps only in-frame clonotypes and omits some of them. The sample includes about 410,000 clones, about 89% of them seen just once.

The source material was peripheral blood, sampled in a trial of Ad26.COV2.S vaccine versus placebo. The chain has TRBV4-1 and TRBJ1-4; 7 bases fit TRBD1. This clonotype originated in a person aged 18-65 years who received the Ad26.COV2.S COVID-19 vaccine or a placebo. CDR3 sequence reads: CASSQDKGGWVEKLFF. CDR3 nucleotide sequence: TGCGCCAGCAGCCAAGATAAAGGGGGCTGGGTTGAAAAACTGTTTTTT.